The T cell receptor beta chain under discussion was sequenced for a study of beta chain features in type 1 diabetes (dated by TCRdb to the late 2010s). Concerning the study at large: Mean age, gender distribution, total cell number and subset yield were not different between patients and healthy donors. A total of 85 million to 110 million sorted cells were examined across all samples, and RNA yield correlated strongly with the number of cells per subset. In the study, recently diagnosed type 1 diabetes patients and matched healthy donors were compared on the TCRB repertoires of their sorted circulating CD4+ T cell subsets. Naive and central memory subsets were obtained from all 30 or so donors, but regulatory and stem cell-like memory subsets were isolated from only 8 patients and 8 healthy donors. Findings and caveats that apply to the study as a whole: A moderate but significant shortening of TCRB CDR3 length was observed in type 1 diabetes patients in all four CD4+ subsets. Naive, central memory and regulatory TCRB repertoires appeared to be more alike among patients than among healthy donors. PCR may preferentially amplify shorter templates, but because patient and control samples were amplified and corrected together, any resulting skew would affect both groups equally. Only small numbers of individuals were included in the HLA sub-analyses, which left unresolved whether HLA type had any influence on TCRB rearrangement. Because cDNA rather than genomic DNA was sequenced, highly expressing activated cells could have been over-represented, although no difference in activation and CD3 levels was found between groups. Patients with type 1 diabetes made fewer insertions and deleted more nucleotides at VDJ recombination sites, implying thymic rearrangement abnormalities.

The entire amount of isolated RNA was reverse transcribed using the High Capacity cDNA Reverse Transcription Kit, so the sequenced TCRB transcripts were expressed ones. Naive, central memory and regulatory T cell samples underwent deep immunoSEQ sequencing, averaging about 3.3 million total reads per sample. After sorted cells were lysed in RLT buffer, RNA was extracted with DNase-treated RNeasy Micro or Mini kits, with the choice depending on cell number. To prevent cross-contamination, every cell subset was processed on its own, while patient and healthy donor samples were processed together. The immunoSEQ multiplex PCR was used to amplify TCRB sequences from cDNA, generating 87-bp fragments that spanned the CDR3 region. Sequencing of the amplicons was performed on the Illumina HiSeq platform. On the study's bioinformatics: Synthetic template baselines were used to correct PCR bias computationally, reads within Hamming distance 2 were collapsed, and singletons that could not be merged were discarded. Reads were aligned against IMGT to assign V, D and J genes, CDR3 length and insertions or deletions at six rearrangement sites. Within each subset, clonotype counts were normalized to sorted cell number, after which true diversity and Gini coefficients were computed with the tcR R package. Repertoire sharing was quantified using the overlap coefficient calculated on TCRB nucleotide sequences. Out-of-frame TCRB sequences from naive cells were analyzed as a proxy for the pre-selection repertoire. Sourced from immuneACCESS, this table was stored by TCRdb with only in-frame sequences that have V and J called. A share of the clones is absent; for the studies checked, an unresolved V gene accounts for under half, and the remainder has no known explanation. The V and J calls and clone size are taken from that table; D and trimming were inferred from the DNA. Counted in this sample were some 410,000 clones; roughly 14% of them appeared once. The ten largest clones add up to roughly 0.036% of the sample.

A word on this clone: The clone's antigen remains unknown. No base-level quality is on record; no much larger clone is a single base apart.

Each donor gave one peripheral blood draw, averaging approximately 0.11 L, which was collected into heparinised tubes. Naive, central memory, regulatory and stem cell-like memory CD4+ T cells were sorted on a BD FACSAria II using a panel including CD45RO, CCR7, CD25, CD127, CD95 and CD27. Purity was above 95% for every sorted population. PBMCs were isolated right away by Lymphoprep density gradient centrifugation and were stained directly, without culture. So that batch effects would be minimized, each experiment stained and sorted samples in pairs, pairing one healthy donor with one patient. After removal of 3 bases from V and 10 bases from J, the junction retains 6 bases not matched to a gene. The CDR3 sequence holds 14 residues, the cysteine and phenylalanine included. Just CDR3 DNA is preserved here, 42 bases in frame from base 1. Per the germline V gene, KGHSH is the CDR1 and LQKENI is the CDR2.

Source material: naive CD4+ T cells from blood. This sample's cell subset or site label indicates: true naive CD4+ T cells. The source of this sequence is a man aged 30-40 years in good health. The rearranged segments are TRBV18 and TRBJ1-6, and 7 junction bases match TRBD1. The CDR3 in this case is CASSPGQVASPLHF. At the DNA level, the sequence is TGTGCCAGCTCACCCGGACAGGTAGCATCACCCCTCCACTTT.